Presented here are 22 T cell receptor beta chains from one specimen sequenced in a study of blood T cell repertoires in COVID-19. Repertoires were generated with immunoSEQ multiplex PCR, while TCRdb's copy carries only in-frame clones and drops some. The sample has some 340,000 clones, 90% seen once. The sequenced sample consisted of PBMCs or T cells enriched from blood (not recorded which). The receptors stem from a young woman who had been exposed to COVID-19.

The rearrangement uses TRBV7-2 and TRBJ2-5; no clear D gene. The CDR3 runs 15 residues. The germline V gene encodes CDR1 SGHTA and CDR2 FQGNSA. Trimming shortened V by 1 base and J by 0 bases, and 9 bases separated the two germline ends. CDR3 loop: CASSLVSSYQETQYF. DNA of the CDR3: TGTGCCAGCAGCTTAGTTTCCTCGTACCAAGAGACCCAGTACTTC.

This clone was observed a few times. V gene TRBV4-3 combines with J gene TRBJ1-3; no reliable D call. Between the trimmed V and J ends, which lost 0 bases and 0 bases, there was a span of 6 bases. This CDR3 has 15 residues. Germline CDR1 is LGHNA and CDR2 is YSLEER. The CDR3 sequence is CASSQEASSGNTIYF. Written as DNA, the CDR3 is TGCGCCAGCAGCCAAGAGGCCAGCTCTGGAAACACCATATATTTT.

The chain couples TRBV3-1 (or the pseudogene TRBV3-2) to TRBJ1-2, with 7 bases identical to TRBD1. Germline V gives CDR1 LGHDT, CDR2 YNNKEL (reference sequence). The V and J ends lost 0 bases and 7 bases, in that order; junction bases with no gene match: 23. The CDR3 is made up of 20 amino acids. The CDR3, as DNA: TGTGCCAGCAGCCAAGACGTAACAGGGGCAGGCCCGCGAAAAAAGTCTGGCTACACCTTC. Protein product: CASSQDVTGAGPRKKSGYTF.

About this clone: Other DNA sequences in this specimen translate into the identical CDR3. The V and J genes are TRBV5-4 and TRBJ1-1; TRBD1 is a possible D gene (5 bases). This CDR3 spans 13 amino acids. CDR1 and CDR2 from the germline V gene are SGHNT and YYREEE (reference sequence). With 4 bases removed from V and 2 bases from J, the gap between germline ends came to 9 bases. CDR3 region: CASSLDSNTEAFF. CDR3 nucleotide sequence: TGTGCCAGCAGCCTAGACAGTAACACTGAAGCTTTCTTT. The full variable domain, completed using reference TRBV5-4 and TRBJ1-1, is ETGVTQSPTHLIKTRGQQVTLRCSSQSGHNTVSWYQQALGQGPQFIFQYYREEENGRGNFPPRFSGLQFPNYSSELNVNALELDDSALYLCASSLDSNTEAFFGQGTRLTVV.

V usage is TRBV9 and J usage is TRBJ2-7; 7 nucleotides align to TRBD1. This CDR3 spans 15 amino acids. Trimming cost V 0 bases and J 2 bases; bases outside gene matches: 5. CDR1 is SGDLS and CDR2 is YYNGEE in the germline V gene. The CDR3 DNA sequence: TGTGCCAGCAGCGTAGCTGGGGACAGTACCTACGAGCAGTACTTC. It yields the protein CASSVAGDSTYEQYF. Combining the CDR3 with reference TRBV9 and TRBJ2-7 gives the whole variable domain DSGVTQTPKHLITATGQRVTLRCSPRSGDLSVYWYQQSLDQGLQFLIQYYNGEERAKGNILERFSAQQFPDLHSELNLSSLELGDSALYFCASSVAGDSTYEQYFGPGTRLTVT.

This sequence joins TRBV2 and TRBJ2-5; D might be TRBD2 (7 bases). Between the trimmed V and J ends, which lost 8 bases and 5 bases, there was a span of 12 bases. The CDR3 contains 12 residues. Per germline, CDR1 SNHLY and CDR2 FYNNEI. The chain's CDR3 is CASGGARETQYF. CDR3 sequence (DNA): TGTGCCAGCGGGGGGGCCAGGGAGACCCAGTACTTC.

The chain combines TRBV11-2 with TRBJ2-5, with TRBD2 matching over 10 bases. CDR1 SGHAT and CDR2 FQNNGV come from the germline V gene. The trim removed 2 bases at V and 0 bases at J, leaving 3 bases unmatched. The CDR3 runs 16 residues. DNA of the CDR3: TGTGCCAGCAGCTTAACTAGCGGGGTGTACCAAGAGACCCAGTACTTC. Protein sequence: CASSLTSGVYQETQYF.

This sequence joins TRBV11-2 and TRBJ1-1; the D gene is possibly TRBD1 (5 bases). Trimming pared 5 bases from V and 5 bases from J, leaving 9 bases between. Per the germline V gene, CDR1 is SGHAT and CDR2 is FQNNGV. CDR3 length: 12 residues. The CDR3 coding sequence is TGTGCCAGCAGCGGGGCCGGGACTGAAGCTTTCTTT. It encodes CASSGAGTEAFF.

This clone was counted between two and nine times. The J gene is TRBJ1-1, the V gene TRBV6-5, with 9 positions matching TRBD1. The V and J ends lost 0 bases and 4 bases, in that order; junction bases with no gene match: 3. The CDR3 spans 15 residues. Germline CDR1 MNHEY, CDR2 SVGAGI. The CDR3 DNA follows: TGTGCCAGCAGTTACTCACAGGGGGCGGGCACTGAAGCTTTCTTT. Translating gives CASSYSQGAGTEAFF.

The sample holds a few counts of this clone. The chain employs TRBV4-2 and TRBJ2-7, with a possible D match to TRBD2 (5 bases). Per the germline V gene, CDR1 is LGHNA and CDR2 is YNFKEQ. The CDR3 is 14 amino acids. V was pared by 0 bases and J by 7 bases, with 13 bases between. The CDR3 nucleotides read TGTGCCAGCAGCCAAGAGAGCTTTAGAGGGGAGCAGTACTTC. Translation: CASSQESFRGEQYF.

The rearrangement joins TRBV27 to TRBJ2-3; weak D call: TRBD1 (6 bases). Trimming took off 6 bases at V and 3 bases at J, with 13 bases between the two ends. Germline CDR1 reads MNHEY; CDR2 reads SMNVEV (reference sequence). The CDR3 consists of 14 residues. This CDR3 is CASSSWGRTDTQYF. The CDR3, as DNA: TGTGCCAGCAGCTCGTGGGGGCGGACAGATACGCAGTATTTT.

The chain links TRBV2 to TRBJ1-6; D is possibly TRBD1 (5 bases). The CDR3 spans 16 residues. Germline CDR1 and CDR2: SNHLY and FYNNEI. V gave up 6 bases and J gave up 0 bases, with 12 bases separating them. The CDR3 here is CASRTQQGSYNSPLHF. The CDR3 nucleotides read TGTGCCAGCAGGACACAGCAGGGCTCCTATAATTCACCCCTCCACTTT.

Here the CDR3 DNA reads TGTGCCAGCAGCTTTATAGGCAGCGGGGGGTTCACCGGGGAGCTGTTTTTT. Protein: CASSFIGSGGFTGELFF. This rearrangement joins TRBV7-3 to TRBJ2-2, with 9 nucleotides matching TRBD2. This CDR3 spans 17 amino acids. Germline CDR1 SGHTA, CDR2 FQGTGA. The V gene end was trimmed by 3 bases and the J gene end by 4 bases; junction bases not matched to a gene: 9.

The CDR3, as DNA: TGTGCCAGCAACCTAGACTATGGCTACACCTTC. Protein sequence: CASNLDYGYTF. The rearrangement links TRBV7-9 to TRBJ1-2; no clear D. Germline CDR1 reads SEHNR; CDR2 reads FQNEAQ (reference sequence). The CDR3 contains 11 residues. V lost 7 bases, J lost 3 bases, and 6 bases lay in between.

This clone was recorded once. The chain recombines TRBV7-2 with TRBJ1-1; a possible D gene is TRBD1 (5 bases). CDR1 is SGHTA and CDR2 is FQGNSA in the germline V gene. CDR3 length: 16 residues. Between the trimmed V and J ends, which lost 2 bases and 5 bases, there was a span of 18 bases. In DNA, the CDR3 is TGTGCCAGCAGCTTAAAGGGCCTTGGGGGGGGTACTGAAGCTTTCTTT. It translates to CASSLKGLGGGTEAFF.

The CDR3 DNA reads as TGTGCCAGCAGCCAATGGACAGGCACTGAAGCTTTCTTT. Translating it yields CASSQWTGTEAFF. V gene TRBV3-1 (or the pseudogene TRBV3-2) combines with J gene TRBJ1-1, with 7 bases matching TRBD1. This CDR3 spans 13 amino acids. J was trimmed by 4 bases and V by 2 bases; bases with no gene match: 1. The germline V gene encodes CDR1 LGHDT and CDR2 YNNKEL (reference sequence).

This CDR3 is CASREEGVGTSGNTIYF. CDR3 DNA: TGTGCCAGCAGGGAAGAGGGGGTTGGTACTTCTGGAAACACCATATATTTT. The genes are TRBV27 and TRBJ1-3; D possibly corresponds to TRBD1 (6 bases). In germline, CDR1 is MNHEY, CDR2 SMNVEV (reference sequence). V was cut by 6 bases and J by 1 base, with 19 bases left in between. The CDR3 runs 17 residues.

The rearrangement links TRBV19 to TRBJ1-5; weak D call: TRBD1 (5 bases). With 1 base removed from V and 1 base from J, the gap between germline ends came to 8 bases. Germline CDR1 and CDR2: LNHDA and SQIVND (reference sequence). This CDR3 is 15 amino acids long. The CDR3 DNA is TGTGCCAGTAGTATAGGGGGCAAGAGCAATCAGCCCCAGCATTTT. As protein: CASSIGGKSNQPQHF.

This clone was counted a few times. This chain links TRBV12-3 or TRBV12-4 with TRBJ2-1; perhaps TRBD1 as D (5 bases). V was shortened by 3 bases and J by 6 bases, with 9 bases between the two germline ends. This CDR3 has 13 amino acids. The CDR3 DNA follows: TGTGCCAGCAGTTTCAGCAGGGTCAATGAGCAGTTCTTC. Its translation is CASSFSRVNEQFF.

This clone was recorded once. The V gene is TRBV20-1, the J gene TRBJ1-5; D is uncertain. This CDR3 has 16 amino acids. V was pared by 3 bases and J by 6 bases, with 21 bases between. Germline CDR1 and CDR2: DFQATT and SNEGSKA (reference sequence). The CDR3 region has the DNA TGCAGTGCTAGTAGTGGATCGGGAACGGCACGTCAGCCCCAGCATTTT. Encoded protein: CSASSGSGTARQPQHF.

This sequence joins TRBV19 and TRBJ1-1, with D unclear. The CDR3 sequence is 12 residues long. V lost 6 bases, J lost 0 bases, and 5 bases lay in between. The germline V gene encodes CDR1 LNHDA and CDR2 SQIVND (reference sequence). In DNA, the CDR3 is TGTGCCAGTAGGAGGGTGAACACTGAAGCTTTCTTT. As protein: CASRRVNTEAFF.

This clone was seen once. The V call is TRBV21-1, the J call TRBJ2-5; TRBD2 was called by the table and not checked on the DNA. TRBV21-1 is a recognized pseudogene. The CDR3 has 15 residues. The CDR3 loop reads CASRNETSGGPSPYF. The CDR3 bases are TGTGCCAGCAGGAACGAGACTAGCGGGGGCCCGTCGCCGTACTTC.